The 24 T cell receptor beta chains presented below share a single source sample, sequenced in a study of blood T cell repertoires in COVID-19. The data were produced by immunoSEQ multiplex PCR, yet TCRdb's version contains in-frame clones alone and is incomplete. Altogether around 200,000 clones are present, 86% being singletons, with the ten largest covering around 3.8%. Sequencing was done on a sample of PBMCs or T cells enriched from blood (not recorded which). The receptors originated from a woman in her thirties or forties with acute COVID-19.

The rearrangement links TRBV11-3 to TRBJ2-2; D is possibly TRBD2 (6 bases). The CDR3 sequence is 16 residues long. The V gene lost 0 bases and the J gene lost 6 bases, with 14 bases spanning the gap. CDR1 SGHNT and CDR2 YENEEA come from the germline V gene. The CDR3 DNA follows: TGTGCCAGCAGCTTAGAAGATTTGCGGGGCCCCGGGGAGCTGTTTTTT. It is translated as CASSLEDLRGPGELFF.

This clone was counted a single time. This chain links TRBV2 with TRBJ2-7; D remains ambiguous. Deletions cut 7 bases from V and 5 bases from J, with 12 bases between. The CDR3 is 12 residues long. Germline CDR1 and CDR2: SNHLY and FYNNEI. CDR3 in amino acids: CASIQQANEQYF. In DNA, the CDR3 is TGTGCCAGCATTCAGCAGGCGAACGAGCAGTACTTC. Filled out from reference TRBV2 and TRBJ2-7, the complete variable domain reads EPEVTQTPSHQVTQMGQEVILRCVPISNHLYFYWYRQILGQKVEFLVSFYNNEISEKSEIFDDQFSVERPDGSNFTLKIRSTKLEDSAMYFCASIQQANEQYFGPGTRLTVT.

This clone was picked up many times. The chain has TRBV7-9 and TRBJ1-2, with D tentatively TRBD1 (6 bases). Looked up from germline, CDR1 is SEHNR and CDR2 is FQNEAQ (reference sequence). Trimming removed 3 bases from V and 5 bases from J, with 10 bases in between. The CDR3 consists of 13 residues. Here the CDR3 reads CASSLATGYGYTF. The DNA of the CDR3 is TGTGCCAGCAGCTTGGCCACAGGGTATGGCTACACCTTC.

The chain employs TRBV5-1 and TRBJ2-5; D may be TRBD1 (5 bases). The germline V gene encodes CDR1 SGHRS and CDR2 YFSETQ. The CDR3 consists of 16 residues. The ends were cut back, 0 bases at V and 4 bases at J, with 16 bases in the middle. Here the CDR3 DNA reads TGCGCCAGCAGCTTGGGACAGCTCGGAATCCGAGAGACCCAGTACTTC. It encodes CASSLGQLGIRETQYF.

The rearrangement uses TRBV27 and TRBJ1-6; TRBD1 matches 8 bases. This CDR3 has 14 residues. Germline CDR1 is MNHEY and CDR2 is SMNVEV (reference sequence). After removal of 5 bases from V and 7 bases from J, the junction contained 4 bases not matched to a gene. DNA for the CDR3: TGTGCCAGCAGTCCTCGGACAGGGAATTCACCCCTCCACTTT. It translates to CASSPRTGNSPLHF.

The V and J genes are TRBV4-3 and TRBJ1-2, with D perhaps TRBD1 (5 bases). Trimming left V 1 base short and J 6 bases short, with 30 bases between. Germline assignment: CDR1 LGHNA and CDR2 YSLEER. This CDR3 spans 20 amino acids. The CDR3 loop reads CASSQGRGGDQTRTLHGYTF. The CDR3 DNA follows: TGCGCCAGCAGCCAAGGTCGAGGAGGGGACCAGACCCGAACCCTCCATGGCTACACCTTC.

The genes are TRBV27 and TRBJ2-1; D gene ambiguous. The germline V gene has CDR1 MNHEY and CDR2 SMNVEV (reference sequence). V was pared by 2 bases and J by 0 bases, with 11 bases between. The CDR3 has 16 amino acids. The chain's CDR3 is CASSLRAYSSYNEQFF. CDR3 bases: TGTGCCAGCAGTTTACGCGCCTATAGCTCCTACAATGAGCAGTTCTTC.

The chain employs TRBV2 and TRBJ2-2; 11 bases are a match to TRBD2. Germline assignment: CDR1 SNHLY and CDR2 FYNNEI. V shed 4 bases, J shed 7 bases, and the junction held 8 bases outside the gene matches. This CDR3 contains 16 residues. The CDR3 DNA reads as TGTGCCAGCAGTGTGCCCACTAGCGGGGGCGTCGGGGAGCTGTTTTTT. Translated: CASSVPTSGGVGELFF.

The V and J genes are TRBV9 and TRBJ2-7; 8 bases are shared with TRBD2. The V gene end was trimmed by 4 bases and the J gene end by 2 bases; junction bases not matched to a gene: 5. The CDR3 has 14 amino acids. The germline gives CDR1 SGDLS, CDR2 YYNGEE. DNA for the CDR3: TGTGCCAGCAGCCACGGGGGGGGACCCTACGAGCAGTACTTC. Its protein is CASSHGGGPYEQYF.

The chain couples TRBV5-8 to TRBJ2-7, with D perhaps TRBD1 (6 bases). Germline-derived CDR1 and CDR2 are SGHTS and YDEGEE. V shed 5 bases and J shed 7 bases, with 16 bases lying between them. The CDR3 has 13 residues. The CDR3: CASRRSTGTEQYF. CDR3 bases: TGTGCCAGCAGACGGAGCACAGGGACGGAGCAGTACTTC.

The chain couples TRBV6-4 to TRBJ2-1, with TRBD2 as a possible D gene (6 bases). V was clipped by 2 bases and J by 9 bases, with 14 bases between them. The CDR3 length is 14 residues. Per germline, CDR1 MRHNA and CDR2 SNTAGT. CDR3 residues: CASSDVAGFGEQFF. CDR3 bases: TGTGCCAGCAGTGACGTTGCGGGATTCGGTGAGCAGTTCTTC.

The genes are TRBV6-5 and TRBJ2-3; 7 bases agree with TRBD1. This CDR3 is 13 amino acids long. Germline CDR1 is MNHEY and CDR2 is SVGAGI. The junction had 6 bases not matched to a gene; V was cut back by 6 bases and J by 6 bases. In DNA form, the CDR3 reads TGTGCCAGCAGCAAACAGGGGCGCGATACGCAGTATTTT. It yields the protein CASSKQGRDTQYF.

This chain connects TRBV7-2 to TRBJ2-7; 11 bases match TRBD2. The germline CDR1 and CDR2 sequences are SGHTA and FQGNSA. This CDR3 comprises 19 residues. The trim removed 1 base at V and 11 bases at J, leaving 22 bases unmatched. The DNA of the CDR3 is TGTGCCAGCAGCTTAGGAACTAGCGGGGGTACCCTCCTACGAGCAGTCAAGTACTTC. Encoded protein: CASSLGTSGGTLLRAVKYF. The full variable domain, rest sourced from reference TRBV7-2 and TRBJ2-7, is GAGVSQSPSNKVTEKGKDVELRCDPISGHTALYWYRQSLGQGLEFLIYFQGNSAPDKSGLPSDRFSAERTGGSVSTLTIQRTQQEDSAVYLCASSLGTSGGTLLRAVKYFGPGTRLTVT.

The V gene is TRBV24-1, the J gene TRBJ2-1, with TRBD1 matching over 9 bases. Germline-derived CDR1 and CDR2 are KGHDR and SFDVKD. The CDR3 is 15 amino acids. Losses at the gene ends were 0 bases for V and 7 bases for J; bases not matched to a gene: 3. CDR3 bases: TGTGCCACCAGTGATTTGCTCGGACAGGGGAATGAGCAGTTCTTC. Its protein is CATSDLLGQGNEQFF.

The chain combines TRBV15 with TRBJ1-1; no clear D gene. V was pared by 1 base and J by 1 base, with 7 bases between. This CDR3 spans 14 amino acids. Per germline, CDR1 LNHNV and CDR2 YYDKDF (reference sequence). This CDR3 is CATSRGFRNTEAFF. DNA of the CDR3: TGTGCCACCAGCAGAGGGTTTAGGAACACTGAAGCTTTCTTT.

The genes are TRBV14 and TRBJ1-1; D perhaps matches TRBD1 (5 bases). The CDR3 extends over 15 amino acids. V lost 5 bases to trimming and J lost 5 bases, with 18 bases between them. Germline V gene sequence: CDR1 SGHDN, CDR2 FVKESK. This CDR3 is CASSFTGGFGTEAFF. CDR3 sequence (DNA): TGTGCCAGCAGCTTTACGGGGGGGTTCGGGACTGAAGCTTTCTTT.

CDR3 protein: CASSPRVAGRHGYTF. The CDR3 DNA reads as TGTGCCAGCAGCCCCCGGGTCGCTGGGAGGCATGGCTACACCTTC. The rearrangement links TRBV7-8 to TRBJ1-2; D is unresolved. CDR3 length: 15 amino acids. Trimming cost V 5 bases and J 6 bases, with 19 bases left between them. CDR1 and CDR2 from the germline V gene are SGHVS and FQNEAQ.

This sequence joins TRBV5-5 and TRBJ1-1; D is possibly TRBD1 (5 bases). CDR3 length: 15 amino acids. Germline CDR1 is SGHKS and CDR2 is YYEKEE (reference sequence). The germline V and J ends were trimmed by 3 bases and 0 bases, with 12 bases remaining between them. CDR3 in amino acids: CASSSRGSLNTEAFF. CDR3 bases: TGTGCCAGCAGCTCAAGGGGCAGCCTGAACACTGAAGCTTTCTTT.

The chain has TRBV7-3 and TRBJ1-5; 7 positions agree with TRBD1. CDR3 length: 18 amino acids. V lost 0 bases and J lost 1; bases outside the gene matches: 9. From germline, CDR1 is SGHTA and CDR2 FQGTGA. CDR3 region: CASSLTSQGVGSNQPQHF. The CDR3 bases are TGTGCCAGCAGCTTAACGTCGCAGGGGGTAGGGAGCAATCAGCCCCAGCATTTT.

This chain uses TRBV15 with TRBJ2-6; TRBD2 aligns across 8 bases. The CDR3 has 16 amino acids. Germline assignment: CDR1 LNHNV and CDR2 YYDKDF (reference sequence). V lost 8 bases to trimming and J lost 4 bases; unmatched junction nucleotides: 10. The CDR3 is CATGVTGTRGANVLTF. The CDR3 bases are TGTGCCACCGGGGTGACGGGGACTAGGGGGGCCAACGTCCTGACTTTC.

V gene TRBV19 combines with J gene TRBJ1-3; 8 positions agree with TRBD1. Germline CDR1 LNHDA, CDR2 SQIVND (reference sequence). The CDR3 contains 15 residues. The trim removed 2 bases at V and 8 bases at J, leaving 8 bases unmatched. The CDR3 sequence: CASSIFARQGYTIYF. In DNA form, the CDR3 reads TGTGCCAGTAGTATATTTGCTCGACAGGGGTACACCATATATTTT. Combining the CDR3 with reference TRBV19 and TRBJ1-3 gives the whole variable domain DGGITQSPKYLFRKEGQNVTLSCEQNLNHDAMYWYRQDPGQGLRLIYYSQIVNDFQKGDIAEGYSVSREKKESFPLTVTSAQKNPTAFYLCASSIFARQGYTIYFGEGSWLTVV.

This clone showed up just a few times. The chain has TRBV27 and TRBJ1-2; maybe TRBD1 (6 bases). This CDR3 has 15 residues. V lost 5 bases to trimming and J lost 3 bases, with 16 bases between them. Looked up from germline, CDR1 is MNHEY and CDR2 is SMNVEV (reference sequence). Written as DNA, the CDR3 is TGTGCCAGCAGTGCTGGGACATCCCCATACTATGGCTACACCTTC. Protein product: CASSAGTSPYYGYTF.

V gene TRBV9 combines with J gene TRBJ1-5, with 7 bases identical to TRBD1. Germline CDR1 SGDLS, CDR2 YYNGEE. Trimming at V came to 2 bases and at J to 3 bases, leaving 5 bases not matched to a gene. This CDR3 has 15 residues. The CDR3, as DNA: TGTGCCAGCAGCGTCAGGGGGGAATCCAATCAGCCCCAGCATTTT. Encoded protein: CASSVRGESNQPQHF.

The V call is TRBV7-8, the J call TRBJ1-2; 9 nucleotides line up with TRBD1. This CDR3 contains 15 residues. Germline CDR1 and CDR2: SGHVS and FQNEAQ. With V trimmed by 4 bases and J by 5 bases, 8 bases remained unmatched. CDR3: CASSSRDRVLYGYTF. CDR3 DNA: TGTGCCAGCAGCTCACGGGACAGGGTTTTGTATGGCTACACCTTC.